This TCR beta chain was captured by sequencing in a study of human T cells and chemical hapten exposure. Looking at the study overall: Patients, predominantly female, presented with alopecia areata, totalis or universalis.

V was shortened by 3 bases and J by 9 bases, with 12 bases between the two germline ends. Germline V CDR1 and CDR2: SGHAT, FQNNGV. The CDR3 runs 13 residues. TCRdb reprocessed the RACE reads with MiXCR, giving one entry per CDR3 protein. The data contain some 50,000 distinct CDR3 sequences, 9.3% of them singletons. The time point: patch test 1, 2 weeks after DPC sensitization. Treatment noted: therapeutic diphenylcyclopropenone sensitization with weekly scalp DPC. Sequenced material: whole blood, taken in connection with sensitization to the hapten diphenylcyclopropenone (DPC). V and J are TRBV11-2 and TRBJ2-1, with a weak D call TRBD2 (6 bases). This TCR derives from a woman aged 40 to 50 with alopecia areata. Some clones in this sample may be carry-over from other donors' samples. Here the CDR3 DNA reads TGTGCCAGCAGCTTGACTAGATTGGGTGAGCAGTTCTTC. Its protein is CASSLTRLGEQFF.